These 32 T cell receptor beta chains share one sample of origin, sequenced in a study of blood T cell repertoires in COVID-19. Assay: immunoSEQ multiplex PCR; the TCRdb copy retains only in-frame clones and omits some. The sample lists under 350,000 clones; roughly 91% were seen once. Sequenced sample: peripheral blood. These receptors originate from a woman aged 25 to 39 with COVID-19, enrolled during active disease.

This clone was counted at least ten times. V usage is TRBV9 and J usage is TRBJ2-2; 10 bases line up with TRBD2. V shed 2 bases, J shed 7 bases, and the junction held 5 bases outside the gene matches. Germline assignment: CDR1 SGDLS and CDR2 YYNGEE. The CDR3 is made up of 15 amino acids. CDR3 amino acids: CASSVTSGAVGELFF. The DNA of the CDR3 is TGTGCCAGCAGCGTCACTAGCGGGGCGGTCGGGGAGCTGTTTTTT.

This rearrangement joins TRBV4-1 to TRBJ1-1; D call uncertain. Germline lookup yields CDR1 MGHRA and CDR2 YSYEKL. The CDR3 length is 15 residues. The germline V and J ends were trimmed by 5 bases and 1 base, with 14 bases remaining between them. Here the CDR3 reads CASSTRPGGNTEAFF. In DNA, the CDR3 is TGCGCCAGCAGCACCCGGCCAGGTGGGAACACTGAAGCTTTCTTT.

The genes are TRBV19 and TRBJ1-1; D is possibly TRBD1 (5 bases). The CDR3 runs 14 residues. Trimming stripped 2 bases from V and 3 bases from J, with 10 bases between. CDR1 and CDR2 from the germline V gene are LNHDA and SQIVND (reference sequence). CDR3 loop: CASSITGGYTEAFF. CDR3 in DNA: TGTGCCAGTAGTATAACCGGGGGTTACACTGAAGCTTTCTTT.

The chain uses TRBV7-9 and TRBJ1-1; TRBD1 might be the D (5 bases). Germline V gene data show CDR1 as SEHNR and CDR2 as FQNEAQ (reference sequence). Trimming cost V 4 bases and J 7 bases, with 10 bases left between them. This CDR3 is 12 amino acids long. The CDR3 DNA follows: TGTGCCAGCAGCTCACCCGGGGGTGAAGCTTTCTTT. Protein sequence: CASSSPGGEAFF.

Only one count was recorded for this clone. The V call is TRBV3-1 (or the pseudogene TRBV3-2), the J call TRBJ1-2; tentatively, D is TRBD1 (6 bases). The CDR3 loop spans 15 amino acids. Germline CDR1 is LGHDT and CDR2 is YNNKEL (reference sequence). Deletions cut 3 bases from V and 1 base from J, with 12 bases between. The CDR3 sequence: CASSHSGQINYGYTF. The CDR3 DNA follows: TGTGCCAGCAGCCACTCCGGACAGATTAACTATGGCTACACCTTC.

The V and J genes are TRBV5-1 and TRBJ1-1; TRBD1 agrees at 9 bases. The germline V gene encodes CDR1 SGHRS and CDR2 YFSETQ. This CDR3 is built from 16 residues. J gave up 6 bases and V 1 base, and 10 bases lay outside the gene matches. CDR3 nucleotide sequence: TGCGCCAGCAGCTTGTTCACAGGGGGCGCAGTATCTGAAGCTTTCTTT. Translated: CASSLFTGGAVSEAFF.

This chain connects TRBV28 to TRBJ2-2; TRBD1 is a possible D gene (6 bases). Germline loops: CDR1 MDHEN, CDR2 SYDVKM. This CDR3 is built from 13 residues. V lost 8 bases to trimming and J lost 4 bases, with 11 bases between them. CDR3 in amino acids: CASFTGSTGELFF. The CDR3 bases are TGTGCCAGCTTTACAGGGAGCACCGGGGAGCTGTTTTTT. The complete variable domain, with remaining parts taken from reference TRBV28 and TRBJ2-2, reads DVKVTQSSRYLVKRTGEKVFLECVQDMDHENMFWYRQDPGLGLRLIYFSYDVKMKEKGDIPEGYSVSREKKERFSLILESASTNQTSMYLCASFTGSTGELFFGEGSRLTVL.

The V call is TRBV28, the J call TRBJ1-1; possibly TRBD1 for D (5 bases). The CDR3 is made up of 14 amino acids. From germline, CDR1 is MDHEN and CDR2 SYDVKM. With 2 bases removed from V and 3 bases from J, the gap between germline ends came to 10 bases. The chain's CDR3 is CASSLRDSYTEAFF. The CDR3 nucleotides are TGTGCCAGCAGTTTAAGAGACAGCTACACTGAAGCTTTCTTT.

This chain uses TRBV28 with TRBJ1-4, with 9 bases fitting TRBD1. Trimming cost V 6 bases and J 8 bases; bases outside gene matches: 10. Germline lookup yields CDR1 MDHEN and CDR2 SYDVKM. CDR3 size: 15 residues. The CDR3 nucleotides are TGTGCCAGCAGGAACTTTGGGACAGGGAGGGAAAAACTGTTTTTT. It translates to CASRNFGTGREKLFF. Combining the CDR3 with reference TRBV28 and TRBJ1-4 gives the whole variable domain DVKVTQSSRYLVKRTGEKVFLECVQDMDHENMFWYRQDPGLGLRLIYFSYDVKMKEKGDIPEGYSVSREKKERFSLILESASTNQTSMYLCASRNFGTGREKLFFGSGTQLSVL.

As DNA, the CDR3 is TGTGCCAGCAGCTTCTACAGGGGGCTGGCACAAGAGACCCAGTACTTC. This gives the protein CASSFYRGLAQETQYF. The genes are TRBV5-6 and TRBJ2-5; 9 bases fit TRBD1. Germline-derived CDR1 and CDR2 are SGHDT and YYEEEE. Trimming removed 2 bases from V and 2 bases from J; junction bases left unmatched: 7. This CDR3 has 16 residues.

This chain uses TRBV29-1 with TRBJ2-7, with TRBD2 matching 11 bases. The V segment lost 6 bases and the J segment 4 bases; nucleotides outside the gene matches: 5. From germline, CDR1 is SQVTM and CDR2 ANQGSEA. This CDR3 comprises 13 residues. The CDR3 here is CSVRLAGSYEQYF. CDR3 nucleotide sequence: TGCAGCGTGCGACTAGCGGGGTCTTACGAGCAGTACTTC.

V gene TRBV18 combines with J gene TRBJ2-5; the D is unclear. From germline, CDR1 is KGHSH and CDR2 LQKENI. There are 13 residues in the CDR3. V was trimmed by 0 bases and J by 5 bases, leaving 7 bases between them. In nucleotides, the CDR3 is TGTGCCAGCTCACCACCCGTTCGGGAGACCCAGTACTTC. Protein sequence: CASSPPVRETQYF.

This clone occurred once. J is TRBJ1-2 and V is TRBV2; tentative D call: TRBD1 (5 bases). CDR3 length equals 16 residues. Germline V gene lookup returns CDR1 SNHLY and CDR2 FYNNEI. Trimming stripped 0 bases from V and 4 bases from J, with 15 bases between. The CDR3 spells CASSEASGDWVYGYTF. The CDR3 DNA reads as TGTGCCAGCAGTGAAGCCTCGGGGGACTGGGTCTATGGCTACACCTTC. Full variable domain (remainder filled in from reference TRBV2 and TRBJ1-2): EPEVTQTPSHQVTQMGQEVILRCVPISNHLYFYWYRQILGQKVEFLVSFYNNEISEKSEIFDDQFSVERPDGSNFTLKIRSTKLEDSAMYFCASSEASGDWVYGYTFGSGTRLTVV.

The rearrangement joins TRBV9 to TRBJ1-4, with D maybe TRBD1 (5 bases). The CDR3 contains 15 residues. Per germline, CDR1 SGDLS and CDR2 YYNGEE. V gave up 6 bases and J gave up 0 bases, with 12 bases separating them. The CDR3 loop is CASNLGETTNEKLFF. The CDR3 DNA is TGTGCCAGCAACCTAGGGGAAACAACTAATGAAAAACTGTTTTTT.

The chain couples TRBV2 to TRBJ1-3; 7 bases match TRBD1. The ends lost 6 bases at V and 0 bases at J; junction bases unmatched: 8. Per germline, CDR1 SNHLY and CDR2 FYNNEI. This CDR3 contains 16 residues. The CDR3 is CASSLDRDNSGNTIYF. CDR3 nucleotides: TGTGCCAGCAGCCTAGACAGGGATAACTCTGGAAACACCATATATTTT.

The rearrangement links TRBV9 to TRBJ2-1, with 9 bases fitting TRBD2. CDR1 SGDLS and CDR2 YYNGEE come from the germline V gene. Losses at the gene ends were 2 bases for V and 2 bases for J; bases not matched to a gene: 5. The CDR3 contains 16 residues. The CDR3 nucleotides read TGTGCCAGCAGCGTGCAGCGGGGGGCTCCCTACAATGAGCAGTTCTTC. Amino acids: CASSVQRGAPYNEQFF.

The CDR3 protein is CASSLALTYGYTF. CDR3 sequence (DNA): TGTGCCAGCAGCTTAGCGCTGACATATGGCTACACCTTC. V usage is TRBV7-8 and J usage is TRBJ1-2; unclear D gene. Germline V CDR1 and CDR2: SGHVS, FQNEAQ. This CDR3 has 13 residues. The ends were cut back, 0 bases at V and 5 bases at J, with 7 bases in the middle.

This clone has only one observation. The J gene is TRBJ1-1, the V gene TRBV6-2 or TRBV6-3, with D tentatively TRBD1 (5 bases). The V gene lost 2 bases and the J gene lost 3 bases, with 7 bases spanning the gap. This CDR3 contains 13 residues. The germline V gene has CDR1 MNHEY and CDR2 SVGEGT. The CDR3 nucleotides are TGTGCCAGCAGTTACGCGGGGCACACTGAAGCTTTCTTT. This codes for CASSYAGHTEAFF.

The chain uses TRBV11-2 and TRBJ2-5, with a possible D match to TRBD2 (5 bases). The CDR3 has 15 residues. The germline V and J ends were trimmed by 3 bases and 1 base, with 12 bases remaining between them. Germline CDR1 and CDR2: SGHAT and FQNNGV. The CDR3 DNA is TGTGCCAGCAGCTTCGGCGCGGAGGTCCAAGAGACCCAGTACTTC. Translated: CASSFGAEVQETQYF.

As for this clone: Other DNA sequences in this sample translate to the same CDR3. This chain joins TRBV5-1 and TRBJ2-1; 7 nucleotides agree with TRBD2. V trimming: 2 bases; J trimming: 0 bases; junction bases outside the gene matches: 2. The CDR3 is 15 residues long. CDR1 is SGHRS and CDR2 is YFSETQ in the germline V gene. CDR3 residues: CASSFGGSSYNEQFF. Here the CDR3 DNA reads TGCGCCAGCAGCTTCGGGGGGAGCTCCTACAATGAGCAGTTCTTC.

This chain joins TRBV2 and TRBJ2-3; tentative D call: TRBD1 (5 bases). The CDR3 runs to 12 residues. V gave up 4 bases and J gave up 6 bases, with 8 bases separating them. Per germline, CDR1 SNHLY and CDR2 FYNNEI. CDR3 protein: CASSVWGDTQYF. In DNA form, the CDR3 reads TGTGCCAGCAGTGTGTGGGGCGATACGCAGTATTTT.

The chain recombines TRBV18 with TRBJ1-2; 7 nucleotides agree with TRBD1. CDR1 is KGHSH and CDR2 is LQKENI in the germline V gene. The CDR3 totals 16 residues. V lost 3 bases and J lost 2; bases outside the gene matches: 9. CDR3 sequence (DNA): TGTGCCAGCTCACCTGGGACAGCGGGGGACAACTATGGCTACACCTTC. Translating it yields CASSPGTAGDNYGYTF.

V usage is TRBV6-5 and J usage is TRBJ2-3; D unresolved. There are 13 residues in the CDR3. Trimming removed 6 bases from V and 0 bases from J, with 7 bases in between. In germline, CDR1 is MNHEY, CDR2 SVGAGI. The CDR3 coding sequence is TGTGCCAGCAGGTTCACTAGCACAGATACGCAGTATTTT. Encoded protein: CASRFTSTDTQYF.

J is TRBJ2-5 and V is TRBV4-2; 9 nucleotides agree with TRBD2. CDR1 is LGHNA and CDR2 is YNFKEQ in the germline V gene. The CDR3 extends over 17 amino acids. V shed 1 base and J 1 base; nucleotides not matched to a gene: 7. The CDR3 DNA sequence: TGTGCCAGCAGCCAAGCCCTAGCGGGGCGAGCCCAAGAGACCCAGTACTTC. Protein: CASSQALAGRAQETQYF.

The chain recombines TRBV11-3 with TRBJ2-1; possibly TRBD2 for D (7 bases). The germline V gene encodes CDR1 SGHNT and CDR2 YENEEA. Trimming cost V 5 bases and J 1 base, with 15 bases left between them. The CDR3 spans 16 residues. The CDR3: CASSLEGGASYNEQFF. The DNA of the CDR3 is TGTGCCAGCAGCCTCGAGGGGGGGGCATCCTACAATGAGCAGTTCTTC.

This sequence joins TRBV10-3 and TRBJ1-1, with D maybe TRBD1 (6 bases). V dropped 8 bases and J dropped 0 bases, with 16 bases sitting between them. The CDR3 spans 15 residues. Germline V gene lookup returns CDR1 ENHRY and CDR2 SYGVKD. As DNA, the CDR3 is TGTGCCATCTGGGGGGGCGGCCAGTTGAACACTGAAGCTTTCTTT. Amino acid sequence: CAIWGGGQLNTEAFF.

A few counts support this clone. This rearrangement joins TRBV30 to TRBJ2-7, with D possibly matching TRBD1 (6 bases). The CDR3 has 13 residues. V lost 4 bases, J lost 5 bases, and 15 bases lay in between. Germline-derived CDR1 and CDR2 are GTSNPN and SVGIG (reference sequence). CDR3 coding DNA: TGTGCCTGGAACCCAGGGGCCGGGGACGAGCAGTACTTC. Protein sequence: CAWNPGAGDEQYF. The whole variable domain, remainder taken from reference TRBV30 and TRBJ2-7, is SQTIHQWPATLVQPVGSPLSLECTVEGTSNPNLYWYRQAAGRGLQLLFYSVGIGQISSEVPQNLSASRPQDRQFILSSKKLLLSDSGFYLCAWNPGAGDEQYFGPGTRLTVT.

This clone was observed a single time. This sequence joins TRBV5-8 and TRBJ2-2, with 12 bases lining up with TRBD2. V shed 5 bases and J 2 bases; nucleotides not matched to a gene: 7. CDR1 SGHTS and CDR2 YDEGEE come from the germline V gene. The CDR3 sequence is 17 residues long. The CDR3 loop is CASRPTSGGYNTGELFF. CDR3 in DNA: TGTGCCAGCAGACCGACTAGCGGGGGCTATAACACCGGGGAGCTGTTTTTT.

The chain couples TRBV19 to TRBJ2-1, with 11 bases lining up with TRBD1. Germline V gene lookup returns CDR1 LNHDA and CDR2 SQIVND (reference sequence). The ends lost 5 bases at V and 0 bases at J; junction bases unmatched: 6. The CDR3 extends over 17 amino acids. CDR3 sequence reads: CASSPRTGGLSYNEQFF. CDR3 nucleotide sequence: TGTGCCAGTAGTCCCAGGACAGGGGGCCTCTCCTACAATGAGCAGTTCTTC.

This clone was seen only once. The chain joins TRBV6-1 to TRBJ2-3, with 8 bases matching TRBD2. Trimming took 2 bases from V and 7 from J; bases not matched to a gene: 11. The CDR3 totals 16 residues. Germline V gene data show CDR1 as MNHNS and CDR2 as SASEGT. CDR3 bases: TGTGCCAGCAGTGAATCGTGGTCGGGGGGGCAAAATACGCAGTATTTT. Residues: CASSESWSGGQNTQYF.

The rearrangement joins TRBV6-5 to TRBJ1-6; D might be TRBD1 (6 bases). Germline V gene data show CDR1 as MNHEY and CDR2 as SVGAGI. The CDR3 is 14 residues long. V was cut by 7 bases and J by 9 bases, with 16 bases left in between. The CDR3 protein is CASTLDRWSSPLHF. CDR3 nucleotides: TGTGCCAGCACCCTCGACAGGTGGAGTTCACCCCTCCACTTT.

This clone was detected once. CDR3 DNA: TGTGCCAGCACTGGGCCCTACCTCAGCTCCTACGAGCAGTACTTC. It specifies CASTGPYLSSYEQYF. The chain has TRBV2 and TRBJ2-7; D is unclear. The CDR3 has 15 residues. The V end was cut by 7 bases, the J end by 0 bases, with 16 bases between. Germline CDR1 reads SNHLY; CDR2 reads FYNNEI.